This TCR beta chain was recovered during a study of blood T cell repertoires in COVID-19. This CDR3 has 18 amino acids. The germline CDR1 and CDR2 sequences are SGHVS and FQNEAQ. The V and J ends lost 4 bases and 0 bases, in that order; junction bases with no gene match: 8. Data came from immunoSEQ multiplex PCR; TCRdb stores just in-frame clones and leaves some out. The sample lists 150,000 to 200,000 clones; roughly 83% were seen once. Donors were grouped by their self-reported clinical history. Donors in Cohort 3 counted as recovered after two negative PCRs, clearance, or symptom resolution. This TCR was recovered from an older woman who had recovered from COVID-19. The sample consisted of PBMCs or T cells enriched from blood (not recorded which). This chain connects TRBV7-8 to TRBJ2-3; 12 bases line up with TRBD2. CDR3 bases: TGTGCCAGCAGCTCTCTAGCGGGGGGGTCCTCTAGCACAGATACGCAGTATTTT. It yields the protein CASSSLAGGSSSTDTQYF.